This TCR beta chain was captured by sequencing in a study of T and B cells in COVID-19 patients. Study-level information: Peripheral blood came from COVID-19 patients with active infection or after recovery. Median age was about 34 years in the recovered cohort and about 73 years in the active-infection cohort. Recovered patients mostly had mild to moderate COVID-19 managed as outpatients.

Each TRB amplification used roughly 230-550 ng of genomic DNA from blood. Germline V gives CDR1 KGHSH, CDR2 LQKENI. The CDR3 totals 19 residues. J was trimmed by 0 bases and V by 2 bases; bases with no gene match: 7. BIOMED2 TRB-A/B primer pools were used in multiplex TRB PCR. One entry per CDR3 protein results from TCRdb running MiXCR on the multiplex PCR reads. The sample consists of 9,000 to 13,000 distinct CDR3 sequences, roughly 31% of them appearing once. This clonotype was counted a few times. Specimen: blood. This rearrangement joins TRBV18 to TRBJ2-6; 10 bases fit TRBD1. The receptor comes from a human donor with active COVID-19. In nucleotides, the CDR3 is TGTGCCAGCTCACCAGCTTCGGGGACAGGGGCCTCTGGGGCCAACGTCCTGACTTTC. This gives the protein CASSPASGTGASGANVLTF.